These T cell receptor beta chains were read from a single sample in a study of cytotoxic CD8 clonotypes in ibrutinib-treated CLL. Profiling relied on immunoSEQ multiplex PCR, and the TCRdb table lists in-frame clones only, not all of them. The sample lists 250,000 to 350,000 clones; roughly four fifths were seen once. The sample in question was PBMCs, obtained at disease progression, from a patient treated with ibrutinib. Source of these receptors: a human donor with chronic lymphocytic leukemia. Both conserved end residues are part of each CDR3. The order of the fields is V gene, D gene, J gene, CDR3 protein. The D gene is left open where the match is weak.

TRBV9,.,TRBJ2-3,CASSVVRAANTDTQYF
TRBV28,.,TRBJ2-7,CASSLRRGEQYF
TRBV2,TRBD1,TRBJ2-6,CACATGEYSGANVLTF
TRBV5-4,.,TRBJ2-7,CASSLNQGEQYF
TRBV9,.,TRBJ2-5,CASSVVPSQETQYF
TRBV6-1,.,TRBJ2-7,CASGELGVYEQYF
TRBV25-1,.,TRBJ2-7,CASSQASSRAEQYF
TRBV4-1,.,TRBJ1-5,CASSQEGWYSENQPQHF
TRBV6-1,TRBD1,TRBJ2-3,CASTQDRGTDTQYF
TRBV5-4,.,TRBJ2-2,CASSSTFRYPANTGELFF
TRBV2,.,TRBJ2-3,CASSDTWGSFTDTQYF
TRBV7-8,TRBD1,TRBJ2-7,CASSFGTGGYEQYF
TRBV29-1,.,TRBJ1-5,CSVEDRVGQPQHF
TRBV5-1,.,TRBJ2-7,CASSNTGFYYEQYF
TRBV5-1,TRBD2,TRBJ2-7,CASSLAVAGHSYEQYF
TRBV4-1,.,TRBJ2-5,CASSQEGNRLETQYF
TRBV29-1,.,TRBJ1-4,CSVAPPGLEKLFF
TRBV27,.,TRBJ2-7,CASSSTRHSSYEQYF
TRBV9,.,TRBJ1-1,CASSVVRGRDTEAFF
TRBV14,.,TRBJ1-1,CASSFRGNTEAFF
TRBV6-1,.,TRBJ1-4,CASSETAATNEKLFF
TRBV6-5,TRBD1,TRBJ1-1,CASCRTGMNTEAFF
TRBV28,TRBD2,TRBJ2-5,CASRPWTGGETQYF
TRBV7-9,.,TRBJ2-2,CAMNPISGELFF
TRBV4-1,.,TRBJ2-7,CASSQGSTYEQYF
TRBV18,TRBD1,TRBJ2-7,CASSQGRGLSEQYF
TRBV27,TRBD2,TRBJ2-2,CASSFSGLAGVPSGELFF
TRBV27,TRBD1,TRBJ2-2,CARGWGQGAGELFF
TRBV6-1,.,TRBJ2-5,CASTREPQETQYF
TRBV19,.,TRBJ1-6,CASSSDGRNSPLHF
TRBV6-1,TRBD1,TRBJ2-7,CASIRDRDSYEQYF
TRBV5-1,TRBD1,TRBJ1-4,CASSFTGGEEKLFF
TRBV28,.,TRBJ1-5,CASSQPPNRPQHF
TRBV7-2,TRBD2,TRBJ2-1,CASSLDSSGDNEQFF
TRBV10-3,.,TRBJ1-2,CAISEPDGPNYGYTF
TRBV7-9,.,TRBJ2-2,CASSPDGTGELFF
TRBV25-1,.,TRBJ2-2,CASQPMRAAGELFF
TRBV5-6,.,TRBJ2-1,CASSPGGVKEFF
TRBV2,TRBD1,TRBJ1-6,CASNQGVGNSPLHF
TRBV4-1,.,TRBJ1-2,CASSTQDRPNYGYTF
TRBV7-8,TRBD1,TRBJ2-7,CASGGLSGQGFIYEQYF
TRBV19,.,TRBJ2-7,CASSNVYEQYF
TRBV9,.,TRBJ1-2,CASSVAGARGYTF
TRBV29-1,.,TRBJ2-7,CSAKDGSYEQYF
TRBV7-3,TRBD1,TRBJ1-5,CASSFGTGGPNQPQHF
TRBV11-2,.,TRBJ1-4,CASSHADTQKLFF
TRBV6-5,TRBD1,TRBJ1-1,CASRGGQGMGTEAFF
TRBV18,TRBD1,TRBJ1-2,CASSPFTGDNYGYTF
TRBV18,TRBD2,TRBJ2-7,CASSRGTSGAYEQYF
TRBV10-3,TRBD2,TRBJ2-7,CAISDGGGPDEQYF
TRBV28,TRBD2,TRBJ2-7,CASSPGLAGSYEQYF
TRBV6-1,TRBD2,TRBJ2-7,CASRELAGSYEQYF
TRBV4-1,.,TRBJ2-1,CASSQIRESRGASSYNEQFF